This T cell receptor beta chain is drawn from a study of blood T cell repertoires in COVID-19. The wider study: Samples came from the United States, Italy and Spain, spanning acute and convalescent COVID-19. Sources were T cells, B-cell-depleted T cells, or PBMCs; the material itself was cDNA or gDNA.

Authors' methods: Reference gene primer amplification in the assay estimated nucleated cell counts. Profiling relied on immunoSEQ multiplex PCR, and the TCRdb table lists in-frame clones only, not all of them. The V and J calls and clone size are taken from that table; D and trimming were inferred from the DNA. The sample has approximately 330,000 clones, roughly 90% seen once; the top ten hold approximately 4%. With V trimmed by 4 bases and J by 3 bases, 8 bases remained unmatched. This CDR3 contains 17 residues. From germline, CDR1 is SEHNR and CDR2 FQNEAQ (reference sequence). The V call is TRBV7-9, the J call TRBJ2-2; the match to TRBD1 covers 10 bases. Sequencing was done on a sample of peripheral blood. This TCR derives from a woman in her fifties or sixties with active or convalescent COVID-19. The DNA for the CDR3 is TGTGCCAGCAGCTCCAACCGGGACAGGGGATACACCGGGGAGCTGTTTTTT. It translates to CASSSNRDRGYTGELFF.